The clone carrying this T cell receptor beta chain occurred a few times. What it binds is unknown. The CDR3 sequence is 13 residues long. The germline V gene encodes CDR1 SGHRS and CDR2 YFSETQ. Trimming shortened V by 4 bases and J by 8 bases, and 13 bases separated the two germline ends. These data originate in a study of siplizumab effects on memory and regulatory T cells. Study-wide background: Siplizumab-treated (about 0.97 ug/mL) and drug-free mixed lymphocyte reactions were paired. Study findings and constraints: No more than a minor fraction of alloreactive clones could be traced back to unstimulated subsets.

Mixed lymphocyte reaction cells underwent five to six days of coculture at 37°C. The table came from immunoSEQ multiplex PCR; TCRdb's copy has only in-frame clones and leaves some out. The table shows 13,000 to 15,000 clones, with approximately 45% occurring only once. V gene TRBV5-1 combines with J gene TRBJ2-1; D gene unclear. This TCR came from a human donor in good health; the cells came from an allogeneic mixed lymphocyte reaction. Some clones in this sample may be carry-over from other donors' samples. The sequenced sample was CFSE-low (dividing) CD4+ T cells sorted from an allogeneic mixed lymphocyte reaction. The CDR3 region has the DNA TGCGCCAGCAGCCCCCTATACGGCGATGAGCAGTTCTTC. Translated: CASSPLYGDEQFF.